This entry is about one TCR beta chain. Time point: week 3, after first cycle of checkpoint inhibitor. The data stem from a study of blood T cell dynamics during melanoma immunotherapy. Sequenced by immunoSEQ multiplex PCR; TCRdb stores in-frame clones only, minus some. This table has approximately 100 clones, 85% to 90% appearing once. The ends were cut back, 0 bases at V and 9 bases at J, with 9 bases in the middle. The length of the CDR3 is 12 residues. Germline V gene data show CDR1 as GTSNPN and CDR2 as SVGIG (reference sequence). This TCR came from a human donor with melanoma. The gene calls are TRBV30 and TRBJ2-1; perhaps D is TRBD1 or TRBD2 (5 bases each). The source material was cell-free DNA from blood, sampled from a patient treated with checkpoint blockade. CDR3 loop: CAWSVSGLEQFF. The CDR3 nucleotides are TGTGCCTGGAGTGTCTCGGGGCTTGAGCAGTTCTTC.